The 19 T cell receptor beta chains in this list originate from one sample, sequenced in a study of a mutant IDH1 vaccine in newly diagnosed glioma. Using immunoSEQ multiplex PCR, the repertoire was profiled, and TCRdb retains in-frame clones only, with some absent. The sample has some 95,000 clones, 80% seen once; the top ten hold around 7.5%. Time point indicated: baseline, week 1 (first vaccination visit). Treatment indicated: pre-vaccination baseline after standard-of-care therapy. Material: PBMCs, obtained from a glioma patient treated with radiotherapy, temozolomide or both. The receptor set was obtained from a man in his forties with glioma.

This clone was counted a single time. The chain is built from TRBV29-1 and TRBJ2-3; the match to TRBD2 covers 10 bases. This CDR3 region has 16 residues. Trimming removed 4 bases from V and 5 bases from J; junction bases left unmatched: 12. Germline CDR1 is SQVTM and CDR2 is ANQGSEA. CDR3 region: CSVGGTASGSRDTQYF. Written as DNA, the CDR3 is TGCAGCGTTGGCGGTACGGCTAGCGGGAGTAGAGATACGCAGTATTTT.

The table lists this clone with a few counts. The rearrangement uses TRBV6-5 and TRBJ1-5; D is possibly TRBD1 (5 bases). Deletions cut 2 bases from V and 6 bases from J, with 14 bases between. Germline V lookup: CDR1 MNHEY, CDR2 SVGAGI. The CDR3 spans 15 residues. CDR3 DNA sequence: TGTGCCAGCAGTTACGACGGGACGGCTATTCAGCCCCAGCATTTT. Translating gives CASSYDGTAIQPQHF.

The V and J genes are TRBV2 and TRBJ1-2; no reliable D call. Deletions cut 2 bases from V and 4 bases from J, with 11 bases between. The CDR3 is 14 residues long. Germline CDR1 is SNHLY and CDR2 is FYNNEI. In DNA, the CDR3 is TGTGCCAGCAGTGAAAGTCGGCAGCTCTATGGCTACACCTTC. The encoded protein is CASSESRQLYGYTF.

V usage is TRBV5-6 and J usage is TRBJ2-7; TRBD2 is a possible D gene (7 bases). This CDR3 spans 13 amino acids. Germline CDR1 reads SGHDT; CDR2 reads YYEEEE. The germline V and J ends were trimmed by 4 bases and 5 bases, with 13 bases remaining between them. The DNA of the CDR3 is TGTGCCAGCAGCATGGGGGGGCTCCACGAGCAGTACTTC. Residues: CASSMGGLHEQYF. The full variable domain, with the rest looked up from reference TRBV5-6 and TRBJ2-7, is DAGVTQSPTHLIKTRGQQVTLRCSPKSGHDTVSWYQQALGQGPQFIFQYYEEEERQRGNFPDRFSGHQFPNYSSELNVNALLLGDSALYLCASSMGGLHEQYFGPGTRLTVT.

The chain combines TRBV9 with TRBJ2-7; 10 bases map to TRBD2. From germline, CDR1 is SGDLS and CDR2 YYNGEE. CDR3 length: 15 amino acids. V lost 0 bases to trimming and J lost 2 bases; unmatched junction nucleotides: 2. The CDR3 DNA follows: TGTGCCAGCAGCGTAGAGAGCGGGGGGGCCTACGAGCAGTACTTC. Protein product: CASSVESGGAYEQYF.

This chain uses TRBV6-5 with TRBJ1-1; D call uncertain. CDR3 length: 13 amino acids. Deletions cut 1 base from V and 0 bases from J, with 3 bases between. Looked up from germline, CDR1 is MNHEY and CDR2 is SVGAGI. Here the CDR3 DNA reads TGTGCCAGCAGTTACTTAATGAACACTGAAGCTTTCTTT. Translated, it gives CASSYLMNTEAFF.

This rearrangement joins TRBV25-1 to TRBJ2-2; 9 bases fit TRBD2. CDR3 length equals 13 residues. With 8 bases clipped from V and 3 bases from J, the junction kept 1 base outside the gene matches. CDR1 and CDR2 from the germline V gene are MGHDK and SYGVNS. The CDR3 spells CASRLADTGELFF. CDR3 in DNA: TGTGCCAGCCGACTAGCGGACACCGGGGAGCTGTTTTTT.

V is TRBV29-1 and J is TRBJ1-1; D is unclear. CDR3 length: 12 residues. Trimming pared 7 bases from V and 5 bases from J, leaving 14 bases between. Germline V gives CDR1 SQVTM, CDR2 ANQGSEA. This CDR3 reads CSASADGTEAFF. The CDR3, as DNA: TGCAGCGCCTCCGCGGACGGGACTGAAGCTTTCTTT.

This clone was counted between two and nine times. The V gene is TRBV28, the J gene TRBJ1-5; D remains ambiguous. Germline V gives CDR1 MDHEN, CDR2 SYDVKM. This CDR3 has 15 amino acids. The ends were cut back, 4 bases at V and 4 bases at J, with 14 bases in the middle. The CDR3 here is CASSYSGEPNQPQHF. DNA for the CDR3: TGTGCCAGCAGTTACTCGGGCGAGCCGAATCAGCCCCAGCATTTT.

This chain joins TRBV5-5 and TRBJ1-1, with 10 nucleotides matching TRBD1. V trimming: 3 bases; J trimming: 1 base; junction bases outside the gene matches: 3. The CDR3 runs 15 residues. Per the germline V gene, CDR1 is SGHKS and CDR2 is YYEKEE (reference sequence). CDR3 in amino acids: CASSWGQGKNTEAFF. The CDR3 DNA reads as TGTGCCAGCAGCTGGGGACAGGGGAAGAACACTGAAGCTTTCTTT.

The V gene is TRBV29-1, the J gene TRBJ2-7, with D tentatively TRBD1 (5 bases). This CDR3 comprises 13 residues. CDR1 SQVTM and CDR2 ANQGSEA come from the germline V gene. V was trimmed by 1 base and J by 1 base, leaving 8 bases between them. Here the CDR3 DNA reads TGCAGCGTTGAAGGGGGCGAGTCCTACGAGCAGTACTTC. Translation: CSVEGGESYEQYF.

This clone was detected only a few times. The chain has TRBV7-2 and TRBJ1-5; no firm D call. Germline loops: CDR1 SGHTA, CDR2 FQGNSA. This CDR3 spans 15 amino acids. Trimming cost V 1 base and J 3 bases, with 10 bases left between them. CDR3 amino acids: CASSLGRTANQPQHF. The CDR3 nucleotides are TGTGCCAGCAGCTTAGGACGGACCGCCAATCAGCCCCAGCATTTT.

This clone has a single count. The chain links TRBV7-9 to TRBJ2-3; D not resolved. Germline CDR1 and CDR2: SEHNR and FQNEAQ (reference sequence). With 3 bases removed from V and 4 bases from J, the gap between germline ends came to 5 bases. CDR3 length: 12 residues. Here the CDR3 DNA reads TGTGCCAGCAGCTTCCCGGCAGATACGCAGTATTTT. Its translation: CASSFPADTQYF. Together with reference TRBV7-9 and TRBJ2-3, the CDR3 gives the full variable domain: DTGVSQNPRHKITKRGQNVTFRCDPISEHNRLYWYRQTLGQGPEFLTYFQNEAQLEKSRLLSDRFSAERPKGSFSTLEIQRTEQGDSAMYLCASSFPADTQYFGPGTRLTVL.

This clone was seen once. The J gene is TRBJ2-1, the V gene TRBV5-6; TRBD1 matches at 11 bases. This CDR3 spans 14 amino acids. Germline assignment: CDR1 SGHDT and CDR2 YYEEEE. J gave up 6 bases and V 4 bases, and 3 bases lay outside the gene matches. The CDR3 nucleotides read TGTGCCAGCAGCGGGACAGGGGGAGGCAATGAGCAGTTCTTC. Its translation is CASSGTGGGNEQFF. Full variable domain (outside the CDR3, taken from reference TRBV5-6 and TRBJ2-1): DAGVTQSPTHLIKTRGQQVTLRCSPKSGHDTVSWYQQALGQGPQFIFQYYEEEERQRGNFPDRFSGHQFPNYSSELNVNALLLGDSALYLCASSGTGGGNEQFFGPGTRLTVL.

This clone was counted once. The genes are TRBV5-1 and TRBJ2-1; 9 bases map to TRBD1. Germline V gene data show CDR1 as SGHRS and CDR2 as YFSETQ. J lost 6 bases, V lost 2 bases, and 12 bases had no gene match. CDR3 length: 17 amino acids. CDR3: CASSFGTGIGSANEQFF. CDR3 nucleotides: TGCGCCAGCAGCTTCGGGACAGGGATAGGTTCGGCCAATGAGCAGTTCTTC.

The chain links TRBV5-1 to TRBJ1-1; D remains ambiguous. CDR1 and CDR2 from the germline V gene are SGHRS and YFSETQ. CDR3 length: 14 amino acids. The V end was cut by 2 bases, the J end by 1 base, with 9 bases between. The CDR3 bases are TGCGCCAGCAGCTTCGGGCCCGAGAACACTGAAGCTTTCTTT. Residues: CASSFGPENTEAFF. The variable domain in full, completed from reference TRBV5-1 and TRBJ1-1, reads KAGVTQTPRYLIKTRGQQVTLSCSPISGHRSVSWYQQTPGQGLQFLFEYFSETQRNKGNFPGRFSGRQFSNSRSEMNVSTLELGDSALYLCASSFGPENTEAFFGQGTRLTVV.

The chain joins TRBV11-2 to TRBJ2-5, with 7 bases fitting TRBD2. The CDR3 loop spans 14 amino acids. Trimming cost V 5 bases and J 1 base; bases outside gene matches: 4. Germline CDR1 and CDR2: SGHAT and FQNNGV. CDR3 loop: CASSRRTSQETQYF. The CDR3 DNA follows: TGTGCCAGCAGCCGCCGGACTAGCCAAGAGACCCAGTACTTC.

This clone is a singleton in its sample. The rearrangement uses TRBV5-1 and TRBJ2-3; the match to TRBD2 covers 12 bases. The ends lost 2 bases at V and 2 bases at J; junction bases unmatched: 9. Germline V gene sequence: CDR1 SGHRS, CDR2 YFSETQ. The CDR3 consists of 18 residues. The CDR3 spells CASSFIGLAGPPTDTQYF. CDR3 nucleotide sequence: TGCGCCAGCAGCTTTATCGGACTAGCGGGGCCTCCCACAGATACGCAGTATTTT.

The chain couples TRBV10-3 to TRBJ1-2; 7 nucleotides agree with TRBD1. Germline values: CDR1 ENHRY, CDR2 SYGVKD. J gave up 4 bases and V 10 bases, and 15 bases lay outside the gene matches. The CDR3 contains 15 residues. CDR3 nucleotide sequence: TGTGCCAGCGGACAGGAGACCCTTACCAGCTATGGCTACACCTTC. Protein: CASGQETLTSYGYTF.